The 21 T cell receptor beta chains presented below share a single source sample, sequenced in a study of response to subunit inactivated influenza vaccine. TCRdb reanalysed the RT-PCR reads using MiXCR and keeps one entry per CDR3 protein. The sample contains 860,000 or so distinct CDR3 sequences, over 20% of which appear only once. Source: PBMCs from blood, taken around 5 days after vaccination. These receptors originate from a man between 50 and 59 years old who received an inactivated influenza vaccine.

This clonotype was seen only once. CDR3 region: CASSQDQGLAGRETQYF. Here the CDR3 DNA reads TGTGCCAGCAGCCAAGATCAGGGCCTAGCGGGACGGGAGACCCAGTACTTC. The chain has TRBV4-2 and TRBJ2-5, with 9 bases lining up with TRBD2. This CDR3 has 17 amino acids. Germline V lookup: CDR1 LGHNA, CDR2 YNFKEQ. Losses at the gene ends were 0 bases for V and 5 bases for J; bases not matched to a gene: 10.

This clonotype was seen a handful of times. This rearrangement joins TRBV24-1 to TRBJ2-3; 8 nucleotides agree with TRBD2. The trim removed 10 bases at V and 0 bases at J, leaving 11 bases unmatched. The CDR3 sequence is 16 residues long. Germline-derived CDR1 and CDR2 are KGHDR and SFDVKD. CDR3 in amino acids: CATQRSGGPSTDTQYF. The CDR3 nucleotides read TGTGCCACTCAACGAAGCGGGGGCCCTAGCACAGATACGCAGTATTTT.

The chain uses TRBV4-1 and TRBJ2-3; unclear D gene. In germline, CDR1 is MGHRA, CDR2 YSYEKL. V lost 4 bases and J 4 bases, leaving 21 bases between the germline ends. The CDR3 has 17 amino acids. CDR3 nucleotides: TGCGCCAGCAGCCGTACCCTGCTAGAGGCGGTTCCAGATACGCAGTATTTT. Encoded protein: CASSRTLLEAVPDTQYF.

This clonotype was seen only a few times. The chain is built from TRBV10-3 and TRBJ2-7; 10 bases fit TRBD1. Germline CDR1 is ENHRY and CDR2 is SYGVKD. This CDR3 is built from 15 residues. The V gene end was trimmed by 6 bases and the J gene end by 4 bases; junction bases not matched to a gene: 9. In DNA, the CDR3 is TGTGCCATCAGAGCCGGACAGGGGGATATGTACGAGCAGTACTTC. This translates into CAIRAGQGDMYEQYF.

In the case of this clonotype: A junction end diverges from the germline sequence, so it may reflect a read error. V usage is TRBV12-3 or TRBV12-4 and J usage is TRBJ2-2, with 9 bases identical to TRBD2. This CDR3 has 18 amino acids. CDR3: CACSFLAGKVRNTGELFF. The CDR3 DNA is TGTGCCTGCAGTTTTCTAGCGGGGAAGGTCCGAAACACCGGGGAGCTGTTTTTT.

This clonotype was counted between two and nine times. This sequence joins TRBV7-8 and TRBJ2-5; 10 nucleotides align to TRBD2. Looked up from germline, CDR1 is SGHVS and CDR2 is FQNEAQ. With 1 base clipped from V and 2 bases from J, the junction kept 13 bases outside the gene matches. This CDR3 has 19 amino acids. This chain's CDR3 is CASSLVGGELAGIQETQYF. In DNA form, the CDR3 reads TGTGCCAGCAGCTTAGTCGGGGGAGAACTAGCGGGGATACAAGAGACCCAGTACTTC.

The V call is TRBV4-3, the J call TRBJ2-3, with 12 bases fitting TRBD1. The CDR3 spans 17 residues. The V gene's germline CDR1 is LGHNA and CDR2 YSLEER. With V trimmed by 1 base and J by 2 bases, 4 bases remained unmatched. The CDR3 loop reads CASSQGGTGGPTDTQYF. The DNA for the CDR3 is TGCGCCAGCAGCCAAGGAGGGACAGGGGGCCCCACAGATACGCAGTATTTT.

This clonotype was found a few times. The V call is TRBV20-1, the J call TRBJ2-3; TRBD1 aligns across 7 bases. J lost 4 bases, V lost 5 bases, and 15 bases had no gene match. From germline, CDR1 is DFQATT and CDR2 SNEGSKA (reference sequence). This CDR3 comprises 16 residues. The CDR3 DNA reads TGCAGTGCTCGACCCCTGACAGGGACCAGCTCAGATACGCAGTATTTT. Encoded protein: CSARPLTGTSSDTQYF.

The V gene is TRBV7-8, the J gene TRBJ2-7, with D hard to call. The CDR3 length is 13 residues. The germline V gene encodes CDR1 SGHVS and CDR2 FQNEAQ. Deletions cut 5 bases from V and 6 bases from J, with 14 bases between. In nucleotides, the CDR3 is TGTGCCAGCAGCCAGGTCGGAGCCTCCGAGCAGTACTTC. This gives the protein CASSQVGASEQYF.

The chain links TRBV7-8 to TRBJ1-2; TRBD1 aligns across 10 bases. V was clipped by 5 bases and J by 6 bases; unmatched bases: 6. Germline V lookup: CDR1 SGHVS, CDR2 FQNEAQ. This CDR3 contains 14 residues. The CDR3 protein is CASSEPGTGDGYTF. CDR3 DNA sequence: TGTGCCAGCAGCGAGCCCGGGACAGGGGATGGCTACACCTTC.

This chain joins TRBV28 and TRBJ2-7; D unclear. The germline gives CDR1 MDHEN, CDR2 SYDVKM. The V gene lost 2 bases and the J gene lost 3 bases, with 8 bases spanning the gap. CDR3 length: 13 residues. This CDR3 is CASSLGFVYEQYF. The CDR3 nucleotides are TGTGCCAGCAGTTTAGGGTTCGTCTACGAGCAGTACTTC.

The gene calls are TRBV5-6 and TRBJ1-2; D unclear. This CDR3 has 12 residues. Germline CDR1 and CDR2: SGHDT and YYEEEE. Trimming removed 0 bases at V and 8 bases at J, with 8 bases between. The CDR3 coding sequence is TGTGCCAGCAGCTTGGGGGCCAAAGGCTACACCTTC. Translated, it gives CASSLGAKGYTF. Full variable domain (remainder filled in from reference TRBV5-6 and TRBJ1-2): DAGVTQSPTHLIKTRGQQVTLRCSPKSGHDTVSWYQQALGQGPQFIFQYYEEEERQRGNFPDRFSGHQFPNYSSELNVNALLLGDSALYLCASSLGAKGYTFGSGTRLTVV.

This clonotype has at least ten counts. This rearrangement joins TRBV29-1 to TRBJ2-2, with a tentative D call TRBD2 (5 bases). V was cut by 7 bases and J by 0 bases, with 12 bases left in between. This CDR3 is built from 14 residues. The germline V gene encodes CDR1 SQVTM and CDR2 ANQGSEA. CDR3 nucleotide sequence: TGCAGCGGTCAGGACGGGGCGAACACCGGGGAGCTGTTTTTT. Its protein product is CSGQDGANTGELFF.

The chain links TRBV7-2 to TRBJ2-5; 8 nucleotides line up with TRBD1. This CDR3 has 15 residues. V shed 3 bases and J 4 bases; nucleotides not matched to a gene: 7. The germline gives CDR1 SGHTA, CDR2 FQGNSA. The CDR3: CASSFPSGGTETQYF. CDR3 nucleotides: TGTGCCAGCAGCTTCCCCTCAGGGGGCACAGAGACCCAGTACTTC. Filled out from reference TRBV7-2 and TRBJ2-5, the complete variable domain reads GAGVSQSPSNKVTEKGKDVELRCDPISGHTALYWYRQSLGQGLEFLIYFQGNSAPDKSGLPSDRFSAERTGGSVSTLTIQRTQQEDSAVYLCASSFPSGGTETQYFGPGTRLLVL.

The chain couples TRBV15 to TRBJ2-1, with D possibly being TRBD1 (6 bases). Germline loops: CDR1 LNHNV, CDR2 YYDKDF (reference sequence). The CDR3 is 15 residues long. V lost 2 bases and J 8 bases, leaving 16 bases between the germline ends. CDR3 DNA sequence: TGTGCCACCAGCAGAACAGGGCCGGTTAGAGATGAGCAGTTCTTC. Amino acid sequence: CATSRTGPVRDEQFF. Combining the CDR3 with reference TRBV15 and TRBJ2-1 gives the whole variable domain DAMVIQNPRYQVTQFGKPVTLSCSQTLNHNVMYWYQQKSSQAPKLLFHYYDKDFNNEADTPDNFQSRRPNTSFCFLDIRSPGLGDTAMYLCATSRTGPVRDEQFFGPGTRLTVL.

The rearrangement uses TRBV7-6 and TRBJ2-5, with D unresolved. Germline loops: CDR1 SGHVS, CDR2 FNYEAQ. V lost 11 bases and J lost 2, with 3 bases in between. The CDR3 is 9 residues long. The CDR3 sequence is CAAQETQYF. CDR3 nucleotide sequence: TGTGCCGCGCAAGAGACCCAGTACTTC.

V is TRBV27 and J is TRBJ2-7; 12 bases map to TRBD2. Germline V lookup: CDR1 MNHEY, CDR2 SMNVEV (reference sequence). The V segment lost 2 bases and the J segment 2 bases; nucleotides outside the gene matches: 4. CDR3 length equals 16 residues. CDR3 nucleotides: TGTGCCAGCAGTTTAGGACTAGCGGGGCGGACCTACGAGCAGTACTTC. This gives the protein CASSLGLAGRTYEQYF.

This clonotype was seen only a few times. The chain carries TRBV4-3 and TRBJ1-1; D unresolved. Germline loops: CDR1 LGHNA, CDR2 YSLEER. This CDR3 is 15 amino acids long. Deletions cut 0 bases from V and 0 bases from J, with 8 bases between. The CDR3 protein is CASSQDRTVNTEAFF. CDR3 sequence (DNA): TGCGCCAGCAGCCAAGACAGGACTGTGAACACTGAAGCTTTCTTT.

V is TRBV4-3 and J is TRBJ2-7; D not certain. The CDR3 has 13 amino acids. CDR1 and CDR2 from the germline V gene are LGHNA and YSLEER. Deletions cut 0 bases from V and 6 bases from J, with 9 bases between. CDR3 loop: CASSQDRRSEQYF. The CDR3 DNA follows: TGCGCCAGCAGCCAAGATCGCCGGAGCGAGCAGTACTTC.

The J gene is TRBJ2-5, the V gene TRBV24-1; no reliable D call. This CDR3 has 11 amino acids. Germline CDR1 is KGHDR and CDR2 is SFDVKD. V lost 7 bases and J 4 bases, leaving 6 bases between the germline ends. CDR3 protein: CATREGETQYF. In DNA, the CDR3 is TGTGCCACCAGGGAAGGAGAGACCCAGTACTTC.

V and J are TRBV7-2 and TRBJ2-1, with D hard to call. The CDR3 runs 12 residues. V lost 3 bases and J 5 bases, leaving 5 bases between the germline ends. Looked up from germline, CDR1 is SGHTA and CDR2 is FQGNSA. CDR3 in DNA: TGTGCCAGCAGCTTCAGCCACAATGAGCAGTTCTTC. Translation gives CASSFSHNEQFF.